The present T cell receptor (beta chain) was sequenced within a study of Ad26.COV2.S vaccination and SARS-CoV-2 variants. Study-wide background: Ad26.COV2.S, an intramuscular injection, was given once or twice 56 days apart. Overall study findings and caveats: Spike-specific TCR breadth ran higher among vaccine recipients than placebo recipients.

Only in-frame clones appear in the TCRdb table, and some are missing; sequencing was by immunoSEQ multiplex PCR. The table lists 300,000 to 400,000 clones, more than 75% of them singletons, with about 3.3% in the top ten. Note on this clone: Its antigen is not known. One base away lies a much larger clone, so this may be a sequencing read error.

V dropped 2 bases and J dropped 0 bases, with 14 bases sitting between them. The germline CDR1 and CDR2 sequences are LGHDT and YNNKEL (reference sequence). This CDR3 comprises 17 residues. Treatment denoted: about 20 received Ad26.COV2.S at low or high dose, single or two shots; several received placebo; per-sample allocation not given. It was on day 63 after the first vaccine or placebo injection that samples were taken. Boston provided a donor who was an adult aged 18-55 years. The starting material was peripheral blood, obtained in a trial of Ad26.COV2.S vaccine versus placebo. The clonotype originates from a person aged 18-65 years who received the Ad26.COV2.S COVID-19 vaccine or a placebo. J is TRBJ1-3 and V is TRBV3-1 (or the pseudogene TRBV3-2); TRBD1 might be the D (6 bases). The CDR3 is CASSQKPGHRSGNTIYF. The CDR3 nucleotides are TGTGCCAGCAGCCAAAAACCGGGACACCGCTCTGGAAACACCATATATTTT.